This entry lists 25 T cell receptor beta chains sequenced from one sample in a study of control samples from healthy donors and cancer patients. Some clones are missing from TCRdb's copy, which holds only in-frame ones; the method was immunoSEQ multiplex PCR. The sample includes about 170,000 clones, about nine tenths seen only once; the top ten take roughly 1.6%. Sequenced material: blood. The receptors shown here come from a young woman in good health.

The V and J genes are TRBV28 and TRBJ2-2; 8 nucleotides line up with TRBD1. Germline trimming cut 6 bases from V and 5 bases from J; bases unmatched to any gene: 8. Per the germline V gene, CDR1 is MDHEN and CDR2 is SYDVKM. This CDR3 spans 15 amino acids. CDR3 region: CASSLRGRGTGELFF. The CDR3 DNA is TGTGCCAGCAGCCTCAGGGGGCGCGGAACCGGGGAGCTGTTTTTT.

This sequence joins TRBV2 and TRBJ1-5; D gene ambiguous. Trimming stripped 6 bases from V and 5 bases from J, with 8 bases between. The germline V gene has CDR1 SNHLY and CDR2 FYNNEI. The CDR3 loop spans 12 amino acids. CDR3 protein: CASSPTDQPQHF. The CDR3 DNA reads TGTGCCAGCAGCCCGACCGATCAGCCCCAGCATTTT.

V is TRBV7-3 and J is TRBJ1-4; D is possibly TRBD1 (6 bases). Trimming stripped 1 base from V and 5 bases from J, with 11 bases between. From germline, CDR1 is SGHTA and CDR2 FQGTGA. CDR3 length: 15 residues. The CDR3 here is CASSLRGGPNEKLFF. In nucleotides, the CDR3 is TGTGCCAGCAGCTTAAGGGGGGGCCCGAATGAAAAACTGTTTTTT. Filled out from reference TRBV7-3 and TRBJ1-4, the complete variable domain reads GAGVSQTPSNKVTEKGKYVELRCDPISGHTALYWYRQSLGQGPEFLIYFQGTGAADDSGLPNDRFFAVRPEGSVSTLKIQRTERGDSAVYLCASSLRGGPNEKLFFGSGTQLSVL.

Here the CDR3 DNA reads TGTGCCAGCAGCTTAGTTCCAGGGAGGAATGAGCAGTTCTTC. Translation: CASSLVPGRNEQFF. V and J are TRBV11-3 and TRBJ2-1; a weak D match, TRBD2 (6 bases). Trimming shortened V by 1 base and J by 7 bases, and 11 bases separated the two germline ends. This CDR3 spans 14 amino acids. Germline assignment: CDR1 SGHNT and CDR2 YENEEA.

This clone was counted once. The CDR3 is CASSFRDRVTEAFF. The CDR3 bases are TGTGCCAGCAGCTTCCGGGACAGGGTCACTGAAGCTTTCTTT. The chain has TRBV5-4 and TRBJ1-1; TRBD1 matches at 9 bases. The germline gives CDR1 SGHNT, CDR2 YYREEE (reference sequence). Germline trimming cut 2 bases from V and 4 bases from J; bases unmatched to any gene: 3. The CDR3 is made up of 14 amino acids.

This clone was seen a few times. The CDR3 spells CASCRDRGYGYTF. The CDR3 DNA sequence: TGTGCCAGCTGTCGGGACAGGGGCTATGGCTACACCTTC. The genes are TRBV6-5 and TRBJ1-2, with TRBD1 identical over 10 bases. The CDR3 length is 13 residues. V lost 8 bases, J lost 4 bases, and 4 bases stayed unmatched. Germline assignment: CDR1 MNHEY and CDR2 SVGAGI.

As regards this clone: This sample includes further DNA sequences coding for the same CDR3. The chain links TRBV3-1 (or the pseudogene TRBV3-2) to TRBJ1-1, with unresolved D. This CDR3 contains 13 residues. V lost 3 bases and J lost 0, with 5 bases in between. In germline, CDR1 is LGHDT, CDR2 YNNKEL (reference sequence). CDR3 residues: CASSQTMNTEAFF. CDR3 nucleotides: TGTGCCAGCAGCCAGACCATGAACACTGAAGCTTTCTTT.

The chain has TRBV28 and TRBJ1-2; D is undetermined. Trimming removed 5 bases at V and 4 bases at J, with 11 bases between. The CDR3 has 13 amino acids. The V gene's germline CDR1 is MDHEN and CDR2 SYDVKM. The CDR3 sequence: CASSARQPYGYTF. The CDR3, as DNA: TGTGCCAGCAGTGCCCGCCAGCCCTATGGCTACACCTTC.

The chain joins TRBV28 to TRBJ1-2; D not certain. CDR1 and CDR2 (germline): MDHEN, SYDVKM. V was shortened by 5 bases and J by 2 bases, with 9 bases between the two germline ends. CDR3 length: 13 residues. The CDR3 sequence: CASSTQANYGYTF. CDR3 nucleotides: TGTGCCAGCAGTACCCAGGCAAACTATGGCTACACCTTC.

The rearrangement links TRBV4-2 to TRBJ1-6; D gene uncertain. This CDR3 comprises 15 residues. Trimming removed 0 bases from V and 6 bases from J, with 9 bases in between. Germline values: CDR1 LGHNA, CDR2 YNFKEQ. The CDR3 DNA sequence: TGTGCCAGCAGCCAAGAAGTGGGGATTAATTCACCCCTCCACTTT. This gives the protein CASSQEVGINSPLHF.

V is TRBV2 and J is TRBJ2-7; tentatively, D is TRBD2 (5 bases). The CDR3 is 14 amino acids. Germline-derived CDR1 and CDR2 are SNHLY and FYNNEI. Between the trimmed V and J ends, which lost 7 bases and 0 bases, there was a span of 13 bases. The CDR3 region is CASTSFLSSYEQYF. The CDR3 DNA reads TGTGCCAGCACTAGCTTTCTCAGCTCCTACGAGCAGTACTTC. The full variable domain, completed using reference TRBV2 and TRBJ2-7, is EPEVTQTPSHQVTQMGQEVILRCVPISNHLYFYWYRQILGQKVEFLVSFYNNEISEKSEIFDDQFSVERPDGSNFTLKIRSTKLEDSAMYFCASTSFLSSYEQYFGPGTRLTVT.

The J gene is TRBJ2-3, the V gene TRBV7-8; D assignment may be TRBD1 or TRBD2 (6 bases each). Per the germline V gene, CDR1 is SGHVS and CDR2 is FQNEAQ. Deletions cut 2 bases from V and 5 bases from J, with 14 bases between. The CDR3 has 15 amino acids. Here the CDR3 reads CASSLRPGAGDTQYF. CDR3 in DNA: TGTGCCAGCAGCTTACGACCGGGGGCGGGAGATACGCAGTATTTT.

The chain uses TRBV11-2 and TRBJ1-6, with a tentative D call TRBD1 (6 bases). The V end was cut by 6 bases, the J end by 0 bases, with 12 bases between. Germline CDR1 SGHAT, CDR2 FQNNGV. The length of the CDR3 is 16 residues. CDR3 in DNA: TGTGCCAGCAGTCGGACAGAAAACTCCTATAATTCACCCCTCCACTTT. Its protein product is CASSRTENSYNSPLHF.

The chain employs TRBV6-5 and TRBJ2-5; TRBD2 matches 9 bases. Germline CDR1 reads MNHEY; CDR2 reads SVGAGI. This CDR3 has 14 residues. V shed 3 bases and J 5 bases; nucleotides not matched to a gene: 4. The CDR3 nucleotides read TGTGCCAGCAGTTATAGCGGGAGCGGCGAGACCCAGTACTTC. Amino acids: CASSYSGSGETQYF.

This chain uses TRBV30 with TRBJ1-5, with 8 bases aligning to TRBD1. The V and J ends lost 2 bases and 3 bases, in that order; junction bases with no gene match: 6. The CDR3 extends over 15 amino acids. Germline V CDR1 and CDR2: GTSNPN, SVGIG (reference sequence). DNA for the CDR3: TGTGCCTGGAGTCTCGGGACAGGCTTCAATCAGCCCCAGCATTTT. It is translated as CAWSLGTGFNQPQHF.

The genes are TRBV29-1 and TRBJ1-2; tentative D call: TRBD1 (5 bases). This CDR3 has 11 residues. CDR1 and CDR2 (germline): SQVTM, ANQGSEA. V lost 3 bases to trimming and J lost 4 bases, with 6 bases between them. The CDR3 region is CSVDRAYGYTF. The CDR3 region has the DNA TGCAGCGTTGACAGGGCCTATGGCTACACCTTC.

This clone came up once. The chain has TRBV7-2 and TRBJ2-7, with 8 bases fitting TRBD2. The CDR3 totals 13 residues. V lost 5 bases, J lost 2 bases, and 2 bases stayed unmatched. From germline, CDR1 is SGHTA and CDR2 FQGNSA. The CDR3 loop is CASSPSGPYEQYF. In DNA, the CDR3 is TGTGCCAGCAGCCCTAGCGGGCCCTACGAGCAGTACTTC.

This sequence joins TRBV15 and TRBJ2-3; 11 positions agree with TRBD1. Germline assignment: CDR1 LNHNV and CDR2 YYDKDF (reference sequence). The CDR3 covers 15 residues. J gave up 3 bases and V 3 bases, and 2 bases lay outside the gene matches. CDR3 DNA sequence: TGTGCCACCAGCAGTGGACAGGGGGCGACAGATACGCAGTATTTT. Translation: CATSSGQGATDTQYF. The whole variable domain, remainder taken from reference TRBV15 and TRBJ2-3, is DAMVIQNPRYQVTQFGKPVTLSCSQTLNHNVMYWYQQKSSQAPKLLFHYYDKDFNNEADTPDNFQSRRPNTSFCFLDIRSPGLGDTAMYLCATSSGQGATDTQYFGPGTRLTVL.

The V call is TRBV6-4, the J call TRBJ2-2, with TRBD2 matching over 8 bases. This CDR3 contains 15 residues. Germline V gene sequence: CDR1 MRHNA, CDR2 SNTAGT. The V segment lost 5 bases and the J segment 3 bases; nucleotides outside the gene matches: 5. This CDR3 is CASSKGTSHTGELFF. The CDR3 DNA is TGTGCCAGCAGTAAAGGGACTAGTCACACCGGGGAGCTGTTTTTT.

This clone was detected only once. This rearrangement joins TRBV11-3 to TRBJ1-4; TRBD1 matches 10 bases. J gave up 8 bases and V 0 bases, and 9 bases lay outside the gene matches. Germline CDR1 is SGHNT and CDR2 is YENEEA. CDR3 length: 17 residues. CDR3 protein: CASSLEVRDRGGEKLFF. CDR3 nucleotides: TGTGCCAGCAGCTTAGAAGTCCGGGACAGGGGCGGGGAAAAACTGTTTTTT.

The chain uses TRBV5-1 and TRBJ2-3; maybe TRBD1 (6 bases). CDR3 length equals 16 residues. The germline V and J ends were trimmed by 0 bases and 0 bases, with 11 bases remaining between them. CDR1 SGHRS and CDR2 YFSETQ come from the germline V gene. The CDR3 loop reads CASSLGRTASTDTQYF. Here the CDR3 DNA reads TGCGCCAGCAGCTTGGGACGGACAGCTAGCACAGATACGCAGTATTTT. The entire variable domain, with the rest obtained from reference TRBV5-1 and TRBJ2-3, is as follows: KAGVTQTPRYLIKTRGQQVTLSCSPISGHRSVSWYQQTPGQGLQFLFEYFSETQRNKGNFPGRFSGRQFSNSRSEMNVSTLELGDSALYLCASSLGRTASTDTQYFGPGTRLTVL.

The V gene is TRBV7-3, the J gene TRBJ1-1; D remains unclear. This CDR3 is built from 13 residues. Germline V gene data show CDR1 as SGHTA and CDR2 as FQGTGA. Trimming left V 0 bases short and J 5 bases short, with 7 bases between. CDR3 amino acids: CASSLTGLTEAFF. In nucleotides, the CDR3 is TGTGCCAGCAGCTTAACCGGGTTAACTGAAGCTTTCTTT.

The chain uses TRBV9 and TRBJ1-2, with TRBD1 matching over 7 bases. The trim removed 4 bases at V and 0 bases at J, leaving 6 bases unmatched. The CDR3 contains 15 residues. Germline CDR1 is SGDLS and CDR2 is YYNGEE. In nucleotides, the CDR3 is TGTGCCAGCAGCCGGGACAGCTCCTCTAACTATGGCTACACCTTC. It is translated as CASSRDSSSNYGYTF.

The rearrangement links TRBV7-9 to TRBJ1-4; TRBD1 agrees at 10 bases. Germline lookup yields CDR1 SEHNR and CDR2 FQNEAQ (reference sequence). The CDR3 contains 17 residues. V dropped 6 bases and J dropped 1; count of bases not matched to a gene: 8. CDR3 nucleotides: TGTGCCAGCAGACCCGGGACAGGGGCTATAACTAATGAAAAACTGTTTTTT. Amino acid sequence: CASRPGTGAITNEKLFF. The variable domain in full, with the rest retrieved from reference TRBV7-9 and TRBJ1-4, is DTGVSQNPRHKITKRGQNVTFRCDPISEHNRLYWYRQTLGQGPEFLTYFQNEAQLEKSRLLSDRFSAERPKGSFSTLEIQRTEQGDSAMYLCASRPGTGAITNEKLFFGSGTQLSVL.

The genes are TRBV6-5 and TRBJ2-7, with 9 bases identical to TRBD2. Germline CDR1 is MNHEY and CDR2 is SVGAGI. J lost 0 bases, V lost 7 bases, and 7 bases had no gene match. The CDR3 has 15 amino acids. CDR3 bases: TGTGCCAGCAACGGAGAGACTAGCGGCTCCTACGAGCAGTACTTC. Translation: CASNGETSGSYEQYF.